Listed here are 23 T cell receptor beta chains from one sample, sequenced in a study of cytomegalovirus exposure and HLA in healthy donors. The PCR made use of 60 Vbeta and 13 Jbeta primers. Profiling relied on immunoSEQ multiplex PCR, and the TCRdb table lists in-frame clones only, not all of them. The repertoire holds 73,000 or so clones, with just over 75% as singletons. The sequencing input was PBMCs. These receptor sequences come from a man aged 50 to 60 in good health and CMV-seronegative.

The J gene is TRBJ1-1, the V gene TRBV5-4; 7 nucleotides agree with TRBD1. With 2 bases clipped from V and 1 base from J, the junction kept 5 bases outside the gene matches. CDR1 is SGHNT, CDR2 YYREEE, per germline (reference sequence). The CDR3 runs to 15 residues. The CDR3 reads CASSLRQGPNTEAFF. The CDR3 DNA follows: TGTGCCAGCAGCTTACGACAGGGCCCGAACACTGAAGCTTTCTTT.

V usage is TRBV6-5 and J usage is TRBJ2-7; TRBD2 matches at 10 bases. V dropped 5 bases and J dropped 4; count of bases not matched to a gene: 8. This CDR3 spans 15 amino acids. Germline CDR1 is MNHEY and CDR2 is SVGAGI. Written as DNA, the CDR3 is TGTGCCAGCAGTACTAGCGGGACTCCCTTTTACGAGCAGTACTTC. Protein product: CASSTSGTPFYEQYF.

This clone has a handful of counts. The J gene is TRBJ2-5, the V gene TRBV14; tentative D call: TRBD2 (6 bases). The germline V and J ends were trimmed by 1 base and 4 bases, with 16 bases remaining between them. Germline CDR1 is SGHDN and CDR2 is FVKESK. This CDR3 contains 16 residues. In nucleotides, the CDR3 is TGTGCCAGCAGCCAAGTTGGGACTGGGGGTGGAGAGACCCAGTACTTC. Its protein is CASSQVGTGGGETQYF. The entire variable domain, with the rest obtained from reference TRBV14 and TRBJ2-5, is as follows: EAGVTQFPSHSVIEKGQTVTLRCDPISGHDNLYWYRRVMGKEIKFLLHFVKESKQDESGMPNNRFLAERTGGTYSTLKVQPAELEDSGVYFCASSQVGTGGGETQYFGPGTRLLVL.

J is TRBJ2-7 and V is TRBV13; 10 bases map to TRBD2. Losses at the gene ends were 3 bases for V and 2 bases for J; bases not matched to a gene: 1. Germline CDR1 and CDR2: PRHDT and FYEKMQ (reference sequence). This CDR3 region has 14 residues. CDR3 nucleotide sequence: TGTGCCAGCAGCTTTGGACTAGCGGCCTACGAGCAGTACTTC. Translated, it gives CASSFGLAAYEQYF. Supplemented by reference TRBV13 and TRBJ2-7, the full variable domain reads AAGVIQSPRHLIKEKRETATLKCYPIPRHDTVYWYQQGPGQDPQFLISFYEKMQSDKGSIPDRFSAQQFSDYHSELNMSSLELGDSALYFCASSFGLAAYEQYFGPGTRLTVT.

The rearrangement links TRBV5-1 to TRBJ1-6; 8 bases match TRBD1. Per germline, CDR1 SGHRS and CDR2 YFSETQ. Trimming cost V 0 bases and J 9 bases; bases outside gene matches: 8. This CDR3 region has 16 residues. The CDR3 DNA sequence: TGCGCCAGCAGCTTGGGTGTTCGGGACAGGTTTTCACCCCTCCACTTT. This gives the protein CASSLGVRDRFSPLHF.

This clone was seen only once. The rearrangement uses TRBV5-1 and TRBJ2-1, with TRBD1 matching over 9 bases. The CDR3 is 16 amino acids. V was pared by 2 bases and J by 7 bases, with 10 bases of the junction left unmatched. The V gene's germline CDR1 is SGHRS and CDR2 YFSETQ. The CDR3 nucleotides are TGCGCCAGCAGCTTACCCGGGACAGGGAGGGCTAATGAGCAGTTCTTC. Translating gives CASSLPGTGRANEQFF.

The chain uses TRBV28 and TRBJ1-1, with D hard to call. Germline-derived CDR1 and CDR2 are MDHEN and SYDVKM. This CDR3 contains 12 residues. Trimming removed 10 bases at V and 1 base at J, with 10 bases between. CDR3 in DNA: TGTGCCATAGAGGCGAGGAACACTGAAGCTTTCTTT. Translated: CAIEARNTEAFF.

This chain links TRBV13 with TRBJ1-3; D unclear. V gave up 0 bases and J gave up 1 base, with 13 bases separating them. This CDR3 is built from 17 residues. Germline CDR1 reads PRHDT; CDR2 reads FYEKMQ (reference sequence). The CDR3 DNA sequence: TGTGCCAGCAGCTTAGGCGTGACGGGTTGGTCTGGAAACACCATATATTTT. Encoded protein: CASSLGVTGWSGNTIYF.

The chain has TRBV11-3 and TRBJ2-3; possible D gene TRBD2, 6 bases. Germline V gene lookup returns CDR1 SGHNT and CDR2 YENEEA. This CDR3 has 15 amino acids. V lost 4 bases to trimming and J lost 0 bases, with 11 bases between them. The CDR3 sequence: CASSSGGKSTDTQYF. CDR3 in DNA: TGTGCCAGCAGCTCTGGAGGGAAAAGCACAGATACGCAGTATTTT.

As regards this clone: The junction does not match germline at one end; this may be a read error. The chain uses TRBV10-2 and TRBJ1-2; D unresolved. Looked up from germline, CDR1 is WSHSY and CDR2 is SAAADI. The length of the CDR3 is 13 residues. The CDR3 sequence is CASRLERNSGYTF. The DNA for the CDR3 is TGCGCCAGCAGGTTGGAGAGGAACTCTGGCTACACCTTC.

About this clone itself: The junction departs from germline at one end; a sequencing error may be responsible. The chain carries TRBV5-1 and TRBJ1-1, with 11 nucleotides matching TRBD1. Germline V CDR1 and CDR2: SGHRS, YFSETQ. This CDR3 has 15 amino acids. Here the CDR3 reads CASRLDRGRNTEAFF. The CDR3 DNA is TGCGCCAGCAGGTTGGACAGGGGGCGGAACACTGAAGCTTTCTTT.

V and J are TRBV5-5 and TRBJ1-1, with D possibly TRBD1 on 5 matching bases. V was clipped by 4 bases and J by 1 base, with 14 bases between them. In germline, CDR1 is SGHKS, CDR2 YYEKEE (reference sequence). CDR3 length equals 15 residues. Here the CDR3 DNA reads TGTGCCAGCAGCCTTGGGACTTGGGGGAACACTGAAGCTTTCTTT. This codes for CASSLGTWGNTEAFF.

The sample holds one count of this clone. This chain uses TRBV21-1 with TRBJ2-7; TRBD2 is taken as the D call from the table, unchecked against the DNA. TRBV21-1 is given as a pseudogene. This CDR3 has 17 amino acids. The CDR3 nucleotides read TGTGCCAGCAGCAAAGTAACTAGCGGGGGCTATACCTACGAGCAGTACTTC. It translates to CASSKVTSGGYTYEQYF.

This rearrangement joins TRBV28 to TRBJ1-1; TRBD1 is a possible D gene (6 bases). The germline CDR1 and CDR2 sequences are MDHEN and SYDVKM. The CDR3 has 12 residues. Between the trimmed V and J ends, which lost 6 bases and 10 bases, there was a span of 15 bases. The CDR3 DNA is TGTGCCAGCAGCCCCAGGACAGAGGGAGCTTTCTTT. Translating gives CASSPRTEGAFF.

V usage is TRBV7-2 and J usage is TRBJ2-1; 8 nucleotides line up with TRBD2. Germline trimming cut 3 bases from V and 7 bases from J; bases unmatched to any gene: 2. Germline V gives CDR1 SGHTA, CDR2 FQGNSA. The CDR3 consists of 13 residues. CDR3 in amino acids: CASSLIAGNEQFF. In DNA, the CDR3 is TGTGCCAGCAGCTTGATAGCGGGGAATGAGCAGTTCTTC.

This rearrangement joins TRBV4-1 to TRBJ2-7; TRBD2 is a possible D gene (6 bases). V dropped 0 bases and J dropped 2 bases, with 11 bases sitting between them. The CDR3 consists of 15 residues. Germline lookup yields CDR1 MGHRA and CDR2 YSYEKL. DNA for the CDR3: TGCGCCAGCAGCCAAGACCCGGGGGAAACCTACGAGCAGTACTTC. This translates into CASSQDPGETYEQYF.

In this sample, this clone turned up once. This rearrangement joins TRBV5-6 to TRBJ2-3; 8 nucleotides match TRBD1. This CDR3 has 18 residues. Losses at the gene ends were 0 bases for V and 3 bases for J; bases not matched to a gene: 12. CDR1 is SGHDT and CDR2 is YYEEEE in the germline V gene. CDR3 sequence reads: CASSLDLVGTGLTDTQYF. The CDR3 DNA is TGTGCCAGCAGCTTGGACCTGGTGGGGACAGGACTTACAGATACGCAGTATTTT.

This clone was observed a handful of times. This chain links TRBV6-5 with TRBJ1-1; D unclear. Trimming took 2 bases from V and 1 from J, leaving 5 bases between them. This CDR3 has 13 amino acids. Germline assignment: CDR1 MNHEY and CDR2 SVGAGI. CDR3 DNA sequence: TGTGCCAGCAGTTACACAGAGAACACTGAAGCTTTCTTT. Translation: CASSYTENTEAFF.

The chain uses TRBV18 and TRBJ2-5; a possible D gene is TRBD1 (5 bases). Germline values: CDR1 KGHSH, CDR2 LQKENI. This CDR3 contains 13 residues. Trimming pared 5 bases from V and 4 bases from J, leaving 11 bases between. The CDR3 here is CASSAQGGETQYF. The CDR3, as DNA: TGTGCCAGCTCAGCCCAGGGTGGAGAGACCCAGTACTTC.

This chain uses TRBV18 with TRBJ2-7; weak D call: TRBD1 (6 bases). The germline CDR1 and CDR2 sequences are KGHSH and LQKENI. The CDR3 covers 14 residues. Deletions cut 0 bases from V and 6 bases from J, with 12 bases between. Here the CDR3 reads CASSPPYRDREQYF. As DNA, the CDR3 is TGTGCCAGCTCACCACCGTACAGGGATCGCGAGCAGTACTTC. The entire variable domain, with the rest obtained from reference TRBV18 and TRBJ2-7, is as follows: NAGVMQNPRHLVRRRGQEARLRCSPMKGHSHVYWYRQLPEEGLKFMVYLQKENIIDESGMPKERFSAEFPKEGPSILRIQQVVRGDSAAYFCASSPPYRDREQYFGPGTRLTVT.

The genes are TRBV5-4 and TRBJ2-5; TRBD2 matches at 7 bases. The germline V gene encodes CDR1 SGHNT and CDR2 YYREEE (reference sequence). V lost 3 bases, J lost 1 base, and 6 bases stayed unmatched. The CDR3 sequence is 15 residues long. Here the CDR3 DNA reads TGTGCCAGCAGCTCAGGCGGGGGAACCCAAGAGACCCAGTACTTC. Translating it yields CASSSGGGTQETQYF. The full variable domain, its missing parts supplied by reference TRBV5-4 and TRBJ2-5, is ETGVTQSPTHLIKTRGQQVTLRCSSQSGHNTVSWYQQALGQGPQFIFQYYREEENGRGNFPPRFSGLQFPNYSSELNVNALELDDSALYLCASSSGGGTQETQYFGPGTRLLVL.

The rearrangement links TRBV5-1 to TRBJ2-1; TRBD2 aligns across 8 bases. This CDR3 contains 15 residues. Losses at the gene ends were 4 bases for V and 0 bases for J; bases not matched to a gene: 3. Germline V CDR1 and CDR2: SGHRS, YFSETQ. Here the CDR3 reads CASSVAGLSYNEQFF. The CDR3 coding sequence is TGCGCCAGCAGCGTAGCGGGGCTCTCCTACAATGAGCAGTTCTTC.

This clone was counted between two and nine times. This chain joins TRBV4-2 and TRBJ1-3; 7 bases agree with TRBD1. The V gene end was trimmed by 5 bases and the J gene end by 0 bases; junction bases not matched to a gene: 4. The CDR3 runs 15 residues. Germline assignment: CDR1 LGHNA and CDR2 YNFKEQ. This CDR3 is CASSTRTGSGNTIYF. CDR3 DNA: TGTGCCAGCAGCACTCGGACAGGCTCTGGAAACACCATATATTTT.